This T cell receptor (beta chain) originates from a study of blood T cell repertoires in COVID-19. Whole-study context: Collection of acute and convalescent COVID-19 samples took place in the United States, Italy and Spain.

Germline loops: CDR1 MNHEY, CDR2 SMNVEV (reference sequence). Trimming stripped 4 bases from V and 10 bases from J, with 14 bases between. This CDR3 has 13 residues. In the original processing: For nucleated cells, counts were estimated from reference gene primer amplification. The data were produced by immunoSEQ multiplex PCR, yet TCRdb's version contains in-frame clones alone and is incomplete. D and trimming were read from the DNA, whereas the V and J calls and clone size are those reported in that table. This repertoire shows 150,000 to 200,000 clones, more than 70% found once; its top ten account for roughly 4.7%.

Sequencing was done on a sample of peripheral blood. The clonotype comes from a human donor in a cohort sampled during active COVID-19. The rearrangement uses TRBV27 and TRBJ2-1, with D tentatively TRBD2 (5 bases). The CDR3 loop is CASSSTLAGEQFF. The CDR3 DNA sequence: TGTGCCAGCAGTTCTACACTGGCGGGCGAGCAGTTCTTC.